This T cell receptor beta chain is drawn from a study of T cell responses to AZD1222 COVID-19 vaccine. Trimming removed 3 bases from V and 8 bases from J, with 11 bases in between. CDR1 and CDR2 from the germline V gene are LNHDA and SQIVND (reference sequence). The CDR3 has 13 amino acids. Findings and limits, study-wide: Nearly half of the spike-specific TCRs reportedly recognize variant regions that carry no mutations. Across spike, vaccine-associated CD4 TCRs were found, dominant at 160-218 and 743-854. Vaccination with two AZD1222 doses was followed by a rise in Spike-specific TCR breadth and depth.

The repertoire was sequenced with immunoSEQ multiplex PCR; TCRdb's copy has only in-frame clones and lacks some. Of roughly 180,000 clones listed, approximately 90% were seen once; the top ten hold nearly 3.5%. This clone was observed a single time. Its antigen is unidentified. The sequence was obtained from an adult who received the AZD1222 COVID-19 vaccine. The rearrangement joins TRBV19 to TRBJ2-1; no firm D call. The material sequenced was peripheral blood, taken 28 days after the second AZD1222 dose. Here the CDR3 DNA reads TGTGCCAGTAGTATGGTCGTTTGGGATGAGCAGTTCTTC. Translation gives CASSMVVWDEQFF.